Shown below are 26 T cell receptor beta chains from a single sample sequenced in a study of shared clonotypes between healthy human individuals. The table came from immunoSEQ multiplex PCR; TCRdb's copy has only in-frame clones and leaves some out. The profile covers 550,000 to 600,000 clones, with 95% to 98% appearing a single time and 0.3% taken by the ten largest. Positively selected for CCR7, the CD45RO-negative cells used as naive CD8 cells excluded terminally differentiated effector memory CD45RA+ cells. Input material: naive CD8+ T cells sorted from blood. These receptors were collected from a man aged 25 to 40 in good health.

The chain recombines TRBV4-2 with TRBJ2-7; 9 bases align to TRBD2. Germline CDR1 is LGHNA and CDR2 is YNFKEQ. With V trimmed by 8 bases and J by 5 bases, 7 bases remained unmatched. The CDR3 has 13 amino acids. The CDR3 DNA sequence: TGTGCCAGCGGAATAGCGGGAGACAACGAGCAGTACTTC. This encodes CASGIAGDNEQYF.

The CDR3 sequence: CASSSTDNYNEQFF. The DNA for the CDR3 is TGCGCCAGCAGCTCCACGGACAATTACAATGAGCAGTTCTTC. The chain carries TRBV4-1 and TRBJ2-1, with a weak D call TRBD1 (5 bases). The germline V and J ends were trimmed by 5 bases and 4 bases, with 12 bases remaining between them. The CDR3 is 14 residues long. Germline assignment: CDR1 MGHRA and CDR2 YSYEKL.

The chain employs TRBV6-6 and TRBJ1-1; the D is unclear. CDR1 and CDR2 from the germline V gene are MNHNY and SVGAGI (reference sequence). This CDR3 has 13 amino acids. V lost 5 bases to trimming and J lost 8 bases, with 15 bases between them. CDR3 region: CASSQLPDGEAFF. CDR3 DNA: TGTGCCAGCAGTCAGCTTCCCGACGGGGAAGCTTTCTTT.

The V and J genes are TRBV2 and TRBJ2-1; D call uncertain. The CDR3 extends over 17 amino acids. The germline V and J ends were trimmed by 3 bases and 9 bases, with 24 bases remaining between them. Germline CDR1 is SNHLY and CDR2 is FYNNEI. The CDR3 bases are TGTGCCAGCAGTGACTCACCCAGCGAAACACTCAGAGGTGAGCAGTTCTTC. Translated, it gives CASSDSPSETLRGEQFF. Full variable domain (missing parts from reference TRBV2 and TRBJ2-1): EPEVTQTPSHQVTQMGQEVILRCVPISNHLYFYWYRQILGQKVEFLVSFYNNEISEKSEIFDDQFSVERPDGSNFTLKIRSTKLEDSAMYFCASSDSPSETLRGEQFFGPGTRLTVL.

About this clone: Other DNA sequences within the sample encode an identical CDR3. The chain uses TRBV15 and TRBJ2-1; no definite D call. Germline assignment: CDR1 LNHNV and CDR2 YYDKDF (reference sequence). V dropped 4 bases and J dropped 0 bases, with 4 bases sitting between them. CDR3 length: 13 residues. This CDR3 reads CATSTRSYNEQFF. CDR3 DNA: TGTGCCACCAGCACCCGCTCCTACAATGAGCAGTTCTTC.

A single count supports this clone. The V and J genes are TRBV2 and TRBJ2-7; D perhaps matches TRBD2 (6 bases). This CDR3 is 14 amino acids long. CDR1 is SNHLY and CDR2 is FYNNEI in the germline V gene. Trimming pared 7 bases from V and 5 bases from J, leaving 18 bases between. The CDR3 DNA reads as TGTGCCAGCATATACCCCACTAGCTCAAACGAGCAGTACTTC. Its protein is CASIYPTSSNEQYF.

V usage is TRBV7-9 and J usage is TRBJ2-5; D is possibly TRBD1 (6 bases). CDR1 is SEHNR, CDR2 FQNEAQ, per germline (reference sequence). V was shortened by 1 base and J by 3 bases, with 12 bases between the two germline ends. The CDR3 sequence is 15 residues long. The CDR3 sequence: CASSLVQGIEETQYF. The CDR3 DNA is TGTGCCAGCAGCTTAGTACAGGGCATCGAAGAGACCCAGTACTTC. Full variable domain (missing parts from reference TRBV7-9 and TRBJ2-5): DTGVSQNPRHKITKRGQNVTFRCDPISEHNRLYWYRQTLGQGPEFLTYFQNEAQLEKSRLLSDRFSAERPKGSFSTLEIQRTEQGDSAMYLCASSLVQGIEETQYFGPGTRLLVL.

V usage is TRBV7-9 and J usage is TRBJ2-5, with D perhaps being TRBD1 or TRBD2 (5 bases each). From germline, CDR1 is SEHNR and CDR2 FQNEAQ (reference sequence). V gave up 5 bases and J gave up 1 base, with 11 bases separating them. The CDR3 runs to 14 residues. DNA of the CDR3: TGTGCCAGCAGCAAAACGGGACCCCAAGAGACCCAGTACTTC. Translation gives CASSKTGPQETQYF. Supplemented by reference TRBV7-9 and TRBJ2-5, the full variable domain reads DTGVSQNPRHKITKRGQNVTFRCDPISEHNRLYWYRQTLGQGPEFLTYFQNEAQLEKSRLLSDRFSAERPKGSFSTLEIQRTEQGDSAMYLCASSKTGPQETQYFGPGTRLLVL.

The J gene is TRBJ2-2, the V gene TRBV7-9, with D possibly being TRBD1 or TRBD2 (6 bases each). Per the germline V gene, CDR1 is SEHNR and CDR2 is FQNEAQ (reference sequence). V was clipped by 5 bases and J by 9 bases, with 16 bases between them. CDR3 length equals 14 residues. The CDR3 region is CASSLRGGTRELFF. In nucleotides, the CDR3 is TGTGCCAGCAGCCTCAGGGGAGGCACTAGGGAGCTGTTTTTT.

The rearrangement joins TRBV10-1 to TRBJ2-3; D assignment may be TRBD1 or TRBD2 (6 bases each). V lost 5 bases and J lost 1, with 16 bases in between. Looked up from germline, CDR1 is WNHNN and CDR2 is SYGVQD (reference sequence). This CDR3 is 16 amino acids long. CDR3 coding DNA: TGCGCCAGCAGTTACACAGGGCCGGGGGGCACAGATACGCAGTATTTT. Protein product: CASSYTGPGGTDTQYF.

This chain connects TRBV14 to TRBJ1-1; D gene ambiguous. Deletions cut 4 bases from V and 14 bases from J, with 26 bases between. The CDR3 covers 15 residues. Germline loops: CDR1 SGHDN, CDR2 FVKESK. Here the CDR3 DNA reads TGTGCCAGCAGCCCCCGCCACAGTTTCATCACTGGAGCCTTCTTT. This translates into CASSPRHSFITGAFF.

The rearrangement links TRBV5-6 to TRBJ2-7; D gene unclear. Trimming left V 0 bases short and J 4 bases short, with 8 bases between. The CDR3 loop spans 13 amino acids. Germline V gives CDR1 SGHDT, CDR2 YYEEEE. CDR3 in amino acids: CASSLANSYEQYF. CDR3 nucleotides: TGTGCCAGCAGCTTGGCCAATAGTTACGAGCAGTACTTC.

The chain uses TRBV6-1 and TRBJ2-5; D remains ambiguous. Trimming cost V 1 base and J 4 bases, with 13 bases left between them. Germline V gives CDR1 MNHNS, CDR2 SASEGT. The CDR3 is 15 amino acids. CDR3 DNA: TGTGCCAGCAGTGAAGATGGGTTTTTCGGAGAGACCCAGTACTTC. This gives the protein CASSEDGFFGETQYF.

This clone was seen only once. The rearrangement links TRBV30 to TRBJ2-3; 9 nucleotides line up with TRBD1. Germline V lookup: CDR1 GTSNPN, CDR2 SVGIG (reference sequence). There are 15 residues in the CDR3. The V gene end was trimmed by 4 bases and the J gene end by 2 bases; junction bases not matched to a gene: 7. The CDR3: CAWNRDRESTDTQYF. The CDR3 DNA reads as TGTGCCTGGAACCGGGACAGGGAGTCCACAGATACGCAGTATTTT.

The V call is TRBV2, the J call TRBJ1-1; D perhaps matches TRBD1 (5 bases). V lost 11 bases, J lost 0 bases, and 16 bases lay in between. CDR1 is SNHLY, CDR2 FYNNEI, per germline. CDR3 length equals 14 residues. CDR3 residues: CAGGLGVMNTEAFF. The DNA of the CDR3 is TGTGCCGGTGGCCTAGGGGTAATGAACACTGAAGCTTTCTTT.

CDR3 region: CASSLASRNSNYGYTF. The CDR3 coding sequence is TGCGCCAGCAGCTTGGCCTCACGGAACTCTAACTATGGCTACACCTTC. V gene TRBV5-1 combines with J gene TRBJ1-2; no firm D call. V was pared by 0 bases and J by 0 bases, with 12 bases between. Looked up from germline, CDR1 is SGHRS and CDR2 is YFSETQ. The CDR3 length is 16 residues.

This sequence joins TRBV9 and TRBJ2-7; no definite D call. Trimming cost V 4 bases and J 6 bases, with 11 bases left between them. The CDR3 sequence is 12 residues long. CDR1 and CDR2 (germline): SGDLS, YYNGEE. CDR3 region: CASSTVKGEQYF. CDR3 DNA sequence: TGTGCCAGCAGCACCGTTAAGGGCGAGCAGTACTTC.

This chain joins TRBV11-2 and TRBJ1-5; D not resolved. Germline V CDR1 and CDR2: SGHAT, FQNNGV. The CDR3 sequence is 15 residues long. The V end lost 1 base, the J end lost 1 base, and 8 bases lay between the germline ends. In DNA, the CDR3 is TGTGCCAGCAGCTTAGCTGACTGGAGCAATCAGCCCCAGCATTTT. This sequence encodes CASSLADWSNQPQHF. The whole variable domain, remainder taken from reference TRBV11-2 and TRBJ1-5, is EAGVAQSPRYKIIEKRQSVAFWCNPISGHATLYWYQQILGQGPKLLIQFQNNGVVDDSQLPKDRFSAERLKGVDSTLKIQPAKLEDSAVYLCASSLADWSNQPQHFGDGTRLSIL.

V gene TRBV6-5 combines with J gene TRBJ1-2, with D uncertain. Germline assignment: CDR1 MNHEY and CDR2 SVGAGI. The CDR3 is 10 residues long. Trimming cost V 5 bases and J 7 bases, with 5 bases left between them. The CDR3 sequence is CASSDGGYTF. In DNA form, the CDR3 reads TGTGCCAGCAGTGATGGTGGCTACACCTTC.

This clone was recorded once. The chain recombines TRBV7-6 with TRBJ2-5, with D possibly being TRBD1 (5 bases). Germline V gene lookup returns CDR1 SGHVS and CDR2 FNYEAQ. This CDR3 contains 16 residues. V gave up 2 bases and J gave up 9 bases, with 22 bases separating them. The CDR3 sequence: CASSLRLGQQIDSQYF. The CDR3 DNA reads as TGTGCCAGCAGCTTACGTTTGGGGCAGCAAATCGATTCCCAGTACTTC.

This sequence joins TRBV9 and TRBJ1-1; TRBD1 agrees at 7 bases. V shed 4 bases, J shed 3 bases, and the junction held 6 bases outside the gene matches. Germline CDR1 and CDR2: SGDLS and YYNGEE. This CDR3 is 14 amino acids long. The CDR3 loop is CASSSFTGDTEAFF. The CDR3 DNA follows: TGTGCCAGCAGCTCTTTCACAGGGGACACTGAAGCTTTCTTT.

The J gene is TRBJ1-2, the V gene TRBV7-8; no reliable D call. CDR1 and CDR2 (germline): SGHVS, FQNEAQ. The CDR3 runs 15 residues. V was trimmed by 2 bases and J by 0 bases, leaving 10 bases between them. CDR3 sequence (DNA): TGTGCCAGCAGCTTATTGGCAGGCGCTAACTATGGCTACACCTTC. It encodes CASSLLAGANYGYTF. Drawing the rest from reference TRBV7-8 and TRBJ1-2, the complete variable domain is GAGVSQSPRYKVAKRGQDVALRCDPISGHVSLFWYQQALGQGPEFLTYFQNEAQLDKSGLPSDRFFAERPEGSVSTLKIQRTQQEDSAVYLCASSLLAGANYGYTFGSGTRLTVV.

This clone was seen a single time. V and J are TRBV5-6 and TRBJ2-7; possible D gene TRBD1, 6 bases. The CDR3 is 16 amino acids. CDR1 SGHDT and CDR2 YYEEEE come from the germline V gene. Trimming took off 4 bases at V and 0 bases at J, with 17 bases between the two ends. CDR3 residues: CASSQTDSLSSYEQYF. In DNA form, the CDR3 reads TGTGCCAGCAGCCAAACGGACAGTTTGAGCTCCTACGAGCAGTACTTC.

The rearrangement links TRBV7-9 to TRBJ2-7; no clear D. The CDR3 loop spans 12 amino acids. Between the trimmed V and J ends, which lost 1 base and 6 bases, there was a span of 7 bases. Germline CDR1 and CDR2: SEHNR and FQNEAQ (reference sequence). CDR3: CASSLVAAEQYF. The CDR3 DNA reads TGTGCCAGCAGCTTAGTAGCTGCCGAGCAGTACTTC.

To note about this clone: Distinct nucleotide sequences in the sample also encode this CDR3. The rearrangement joins TRBV9 to TRBJ2-7; D remains ambiguous. Germline loops: CDR1 SGDLS, CDR2 YYNGEE. The CDR3 has 15 residues. Trimming took off 0 bases at V and 0 bases at J, with 10 bases between the two ends. The CDR3 bases are TGTGCCAGCAGCGTAGACCTAGGGCCCTCCTACGAGCAGTACTTC. Residues: CASSVDLGPSYEQYF. Variable domain in full (rest from reference TRBV9 and TRBJ2-7): DSGVTQTPKHLITATGQRVTLRCSPRSGDLSVYWYQQSLDQGLQFLIQYYNGEERAKGNILERFSAQQFPDLHSELNLSSLELGDSALYFCASSVDLGPSYEQYFGPGTRLTVT.

This chain joins TRBV10-1 and TRBJ2-1; possibly TRBD2 for D (5 bases). This CDR3 is built from 16 residues. The V and J ends lost 2 bases and 0 bases respectively, with 11 bases between them. Germline CDR1 reads WNHNN; CDR2 reads SYGVQD (reference sequence). This chain's CDR3 is CASSEGRGFSYNEQFF. The DNA for the CDR3 is TGCGCCAGCAGTGAGGGTCGCGGGTTCTCCTACAATGAGCAGTTCTTC.